This T cell receptor (beta chain) emerged from a study of identical twins. The CDR3 covers 15 residues. CDR1 LGHDT and CDR2 YNNKEL come from the germline V gene (reference sequence). Trimming removed 3 bases from V and 5 bases from J; junction bases left unmatched: 1. TCRdb passed the 5' RACE reads through MiXCR, listing each CDR3 protein once. The sample has 550,000 to 700,000 distinct CDR3 sequences; approximately 21% are singletons. Broader study findings: Invariant cells of the MAIT and iNKT types might have partly distorted the zero-insertion analyses.

As to this clonotype: Its target is not known.

Another study also made use of these data, one on T cells expressing NK-cell markers. That publication notes: Underlying the TCR beta repertoires were sorted CD3+CD56+NKG2C+, CD3+CD56+NKG2C- and CD3+CD56-NKG2C+ T cells. The leading position in the CD3+CD56-NKG2C+ fraction of four donors also went to these clonotypes.

Sequencing was carried out using PBMCs. The TCR originated in a woman younger than 35 in good health. V and J are TRBV3-1 and TRBJ2-2; 12 bases align to TRBD2. DNA for the CDR3: TGTGCCAGCAGCCACGGACTAGCGGGGACCGGGGAGCTGTTTTTT. It translates to CASSHGLAGTGELFF.